A selection of T cell receptor beta chains follows, all from one sample in a study of CD8 T cells in Susac syndrome. Each CDR3 protein is one row after TCRdb ran MiXCR on the immunoSEQ multiplex PCR reads. Of about 180,000 distinct CDR3 sequences listed, over 90% are singletons. Source material: CD4+ T cells from PBMCs. All receptors derive from a human donor with Susac syndrome. CDR3s include the opening cysteine and the closing phenylalanine or tryptophan. The order of the fields is V gene, D gene, clone size, J gene, CDR3 DNA, CDR3 protein. D genes are given only for firm matches. Clone sizes are given selectively: once, few, many, or a class where the clone is expanded.

V gene: TRBV7-9
D gene: TRBD2
clone size: .
J gene: TRBJ2-7
CDR3 DNA: TGTGCCAGCAGCCCCGGACTAGCGGGGGCCTACGAGCAGTACTTC
CDR3 protein: CASSPGLAGAYEQYF

V gene: TRBV5-1
D gene: .
clone size: .
J gene: TRBJ2-7
CDR3 DNA: TGCGCCAGCAGTACCGGAATTTGGTCCTACGAGCAGTACTTC
CDR3 protein: CASSTGIWSYEQYF

V gene: TRBV5-6
D gene: .
clone size: once
J gene: TRBJ1-2
CDR3 DNA: TGTGCCAGCAGCTTGGTCGGAACCGGCTACACCTTC
CDR3 protein: CASSLVGTGYTF

V gene: TRBV7-9
D gene: .
clone size: .
J gene: TRBJ1-6
CDR3 DNA: TGTGCCAGCACCAAAGCGCAGGTTAATTCACCCCTCCACTTT
CDR3 protein: CASTKAQVNSPLHF

V gene: TRBV28
D gene: .
clone size: .
J gene: TRBJ2-5
CDR3 DNA: TGTGCCAGCAGTAGGACTGTTAACCAAGAGACCCAGTACTTC
CDR3 protein: CASSRTVNQETQYF

V gene: TRBV3-1
D gene: .
clone size: .
J gene: TRBJ2-1
CDR3 DNA: TGTGCCAGCAGCCAAGATAGTCTACAGCAGTTCTTC
CDR3 protein: CASSQDSLQQFF

V gene: TRBV4-3
D gene: TRBD2
clone size: .
J gene: TRBJ2-1
CDR3 DNA: TGCGCCAGCAGCCAAGATCTGGTAGCTAGCGGGAGGGCCGGTCGTGACAATGAGCAGTTCTTC
CDR3 protein: CASSQDLVASGRAGRDNEQFF

V gene: TRBV25-1
D gene: TRBD1
clone size: .
J gene: TRBJ1-6
CDR3 DNA: TGTGCCAGCAGTACGACAGGGCCGAATTCACCCCTCCACTTT
CDR3 protein: CASSTTGPNSPLHF

V gene: TRBV7-8
D gene: .
clone size: once
J gene: TRBJ2-7
CDR3 DNA: TGTGCCAGCAGCCCAGGGGTCCGGGGCGAGCAGTACTTC
CDR3 protein: CASSPGVRGEQYF

V gene: TRBV4-1
D gene: .
clone size: once
J gene: TRBJ2-1
CDR3 DNA: TGCGCCAGCAGCCACGACTACAATGAGCAGTTCTTC
CDR3 protein: CASSHDYNEQFF

V gene: TRBV6-5
D gene: .
clone size: .
J gene: TRBJ1-2
CDR3 DNA: TGTGCCAGCAGTTACCGGACGCTGGGCTATGGCTACACCTTC
CDR3 protein: CASSYRTLGYGYTF

V gene: TRBV11-2
D gene: .
clone size: .
J gene: TRBJ2-1
CDR3 DNA: TGTGCCAGCAGCCTAAGGCGGGCCTACAATGAGCAGTTCTTC
CDR3 protein: CASSLRRAYNEQFF

V gene: TRBV29-1
D gene: .
clone size: .
J gene: TRBJ2-3
CDR3 DNA: TGCAGCGTCGAAAAGGGCACAGATACGCAGTATTTT
CDR3 protein: CSVEKGTDTQYF

V gene: TRBV19
D gene: .
clone size: .
J gene: TRBJ1-5
CDR3 DNA: TGTGCCAGTAGTACCCCTCGTGGGCAGGGGAATCAGCCCCAGCATTTT
CDR3 protein: CASSTPRGQGNQPQHF

V gene: TRBV24-1
D gene: .
clone size: .
J gene: TRBJ2-3
CDR3 DNA: TGTGCCACCAGTGAGGAAATCGCCACAGATACGCAGTATTTT
CDR3 protein: CATSEEIATDTQYF

V gene: TRBV11-2
D gene: .
clone size: once
J gene: TRBJ2-1
CDR3 DNA: TGTGCCAGCAGCTTACCCTCTTACAATGAGCAGTTCTTC
CDR3 protein: CASSLPSYNEQFF

V gene: TRBV10-3
D gene: .
clone size: .
J gene: TRBJ2-2
CDR3 DNA: TGTGCCACCAACGAGGGGCCTTCTAACACCGGGGAGCTGTTTTTT
CDR3 protein: CATNEGPSNTGELFF

V gene: TRBV4-2
D gene: .
clone size: .
J gene: TRBJ1-2
CDR3 DNA: TGTGCCAGCGGACCGAAGGGATTTAACTATGGCTACACCTTC
CDR3 protein: CASGPKGFNYGYTF

V gene: TRBV7-9
D gene: TRBD2
clone size: .
J gene: TRBJ2-1
CDR3 DNA: TGTGCCAGCAGCGGGGGACTAGCTCTTAGCTCCTACAATGAGCAGTTCTTC
CDR3 protein: CASSGGLALSSYNEQFF

V gene: TRBV5-1
D gene: TRBD1
clone size: .
J gene: TRBJ1-2
CDR3 DNA: TGCGCCAGCAGCCCGCCTGACGGGACAGTCTATGGCTACACCTTC
CDR3 protein: CASSPPDGTVYGYTF

V gene: TRBV4-3
D gene: .
clone size: .
J gene: TRBJ2-1
CDR3 DNA: TGCGCCAGCAGCCAAATATTAGGGGGAAGCTCCTACAATGAGCAGTTCTTC
CDR3 protein: CASSQILGGSSYNEQFF

V gene: TRBV12-3/TRBV12-4
D gene: .
clone size: .
J gene: TRBJ1-1
CDR3 DNA: TGTGCCAGCACCTTGGGGGGGGCGGCTTTCTTT
CDR3 protein: CASTLGGAAFF

V gene: TRBV12-3/TRBV12-4
D gene: .
clone size: .
J gene: TRBJ2-2
CDR3 DNA: TGTGCCAGCAGTTTAGAAACAGGGACCACCACCGGGGAGCTGTTTTTT
CDR3 protein: CASSLETGTTTGELFF

V gene: TRBV20-1
D gene: .
clone size: .
J gene: TRBJ1-5
CDR3 DNA: TGCAGTGCTAGGAAAGGGCGCGGGATCCTAAAGCTTGGCAATCAGCCCCAGCATTTT
CDR3 protein: CSARKGRGILKLGNQPQHF